This T cell receptor (beta chain) is from a study of control samples from healthy donors and cancer patients. Libraries were prepared by immunoSEQ multiplex PCR; TCRdb keeps only in-frame clonotypes and omits some of them. The table shows some 74,000 clones, with roughly 88% occurring only once. This CDR3 has 16 residues. V shed 6 bases and J shed 7 bases, with 25 bases lying between them. Germline CDR1 and CDR2: SGHVS and FNYEAQ. The chain has TRBV7-6 and TRBJ2-7, with D perhaps assigned TRBD1 or TRBD2 (6 bases each). The specimen was blood. The source is a woman between 45 and 60 years old in good health. The CDR3 loop reads CASSLRGGTTCAEQYF. CDR3 nucleotides: TGTGCCAGCAGTTTAAGAGGGGGGACAACGTGCGCAGAGCAGTACTTC.